This T cell receptor (beta chain) was profiled in a study of Graves' ophthalmopathy and Graves' hyperthyroidism. Across the study: Peripheral blood sampling occurred at initial diagnosis, before any treatment. Overall study findings and caveats: The model's prediction of ophthalmopathy progression had roughly 68% sensitivity and 72% to 75% specificity.

The V and J ends lost 3 bases and 5 bases, in that order; junction bases with no gene match: 3. Germline CDR1 is SNHLY and CDR2 is FYNNEI. The CDR3 contains 14 residues. Pregnancy or lactation, uncontrolled infections and other autoimmune diseases were grounds for excluding patients. In this sample, this clonotype turned up a few times. The antigen is not known. Amplification targeted the TCR beta CDR3 regions, with RNA transcripts as the source material. First-round RT-PCR employed HTBI primers, with a second-round multiplex PCR after it. From the multiplex PCR reads, TCRdb called clonotypes with MiXCR, one entry per CDR3 protein. This table holds 200,000 to 300,000 distinct CDR3 sequences, approximately 42% found once.

The chain carries TRBV2 and TRBJ1-4, with 7 bases aligning to TRBD1. Sequenced input: peripheral blood. This receptor was taken from an adult man with Graves' ophthalmopathy. CDR3 amino acids: CASSEDRRNEKLFF. The DNA for the CDR3 is TGTGCCAGCAGTGAGGACAGGAGAAATGAAAAACTGTTTTTT.